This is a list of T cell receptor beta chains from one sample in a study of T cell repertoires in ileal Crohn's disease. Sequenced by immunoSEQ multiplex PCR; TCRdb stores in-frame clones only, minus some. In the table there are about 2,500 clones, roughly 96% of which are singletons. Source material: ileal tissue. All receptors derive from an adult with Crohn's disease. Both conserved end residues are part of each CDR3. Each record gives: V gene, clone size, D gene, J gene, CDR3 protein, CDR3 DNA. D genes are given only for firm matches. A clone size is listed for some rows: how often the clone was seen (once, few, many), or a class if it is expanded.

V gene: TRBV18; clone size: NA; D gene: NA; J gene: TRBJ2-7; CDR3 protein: CASSPLTPISYEQYF; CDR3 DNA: TGTGCCAGCTCACCCTTGACACCGATCTCCTACGAGCAGTACTTC
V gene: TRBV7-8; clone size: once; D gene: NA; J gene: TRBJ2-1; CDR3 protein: CASSLLRYNEQFF; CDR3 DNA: TGTGCCAGCAGCTTACTCAGGTACAATGAGCAGTTCTTC
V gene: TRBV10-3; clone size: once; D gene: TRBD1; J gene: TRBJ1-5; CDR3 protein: CATRTGPDQPQHF; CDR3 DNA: TGTGCCACTAGGACAGGGCCCGATCAGCCCCAGCATTTT
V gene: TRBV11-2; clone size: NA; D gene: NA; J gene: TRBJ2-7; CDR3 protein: CASSLDGQQTYEQYF; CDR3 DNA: TGTGCCAGCAGCTTAGATGGACAGCAGACTTACGAGCAGTACTTC
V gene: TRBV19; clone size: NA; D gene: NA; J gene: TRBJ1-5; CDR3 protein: CASSPRQVNQPQHF; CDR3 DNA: TGTGCCAGTAGTCCAAGACAGGTAAATCAGCCCCAGCATTTT
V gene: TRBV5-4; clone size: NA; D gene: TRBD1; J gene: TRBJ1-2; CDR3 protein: CASSPDRGNYGYTF; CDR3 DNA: TGTGCCAGCAGCCCAGACAGGGGTAACTATGGCTACACCTTC
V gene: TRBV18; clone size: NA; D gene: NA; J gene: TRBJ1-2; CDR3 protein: CASSPRQAINYGYTF; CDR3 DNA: TGTGCCAGCTCACCAAGGCAGGCGATAAACTATGGCTACACCTTC
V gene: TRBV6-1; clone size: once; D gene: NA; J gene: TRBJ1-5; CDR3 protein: CASSEWQANQPQHF; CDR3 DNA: TGTGCCAGCAGTGAGTGGCAGGCTAATCAGCCCCAGCATTTT
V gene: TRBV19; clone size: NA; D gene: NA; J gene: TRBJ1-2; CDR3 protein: CASSMRGAYDGYTF; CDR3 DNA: TGTGCCAGTAGTATGCGGGGGGCTTATGATGGCTACACCTTC
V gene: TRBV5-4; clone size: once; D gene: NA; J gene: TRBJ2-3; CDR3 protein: CASSLAAAHAGDTQYF; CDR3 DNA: TGTGCCAGCAGCTTGGCCGCGGCACACGCCGGAGATACGCAGTATTTT